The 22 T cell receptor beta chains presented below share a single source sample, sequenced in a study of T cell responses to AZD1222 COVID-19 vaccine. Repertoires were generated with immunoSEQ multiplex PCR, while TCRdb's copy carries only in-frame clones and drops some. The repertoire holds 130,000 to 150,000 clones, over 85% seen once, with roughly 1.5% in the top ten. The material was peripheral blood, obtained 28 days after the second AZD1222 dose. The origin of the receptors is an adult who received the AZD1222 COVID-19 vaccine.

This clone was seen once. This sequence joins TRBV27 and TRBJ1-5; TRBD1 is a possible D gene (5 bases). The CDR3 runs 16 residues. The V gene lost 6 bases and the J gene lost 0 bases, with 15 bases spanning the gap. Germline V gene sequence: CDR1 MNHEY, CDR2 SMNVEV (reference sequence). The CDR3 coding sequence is TGTGCCAGCAGCCTAACAGGAATGATTAGCAATCAGCCCCAGCATTTT. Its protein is CASSLTGMISNQPQHF.

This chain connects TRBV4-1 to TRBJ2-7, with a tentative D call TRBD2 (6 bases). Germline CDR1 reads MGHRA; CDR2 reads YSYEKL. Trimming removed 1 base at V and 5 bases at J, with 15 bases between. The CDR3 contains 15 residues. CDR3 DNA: TGCGCCAGCAGCCAAGGGCGGTGGGGGAGGAACGAGCAGTACTTC. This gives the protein CASSQGRWGRNEQYF.

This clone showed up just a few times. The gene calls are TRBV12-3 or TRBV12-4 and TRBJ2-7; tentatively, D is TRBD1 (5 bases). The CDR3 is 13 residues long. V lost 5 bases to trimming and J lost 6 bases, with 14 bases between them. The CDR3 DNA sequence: TGTGCCAGCAGTAGAGGACACCCTTCCGAGCAGTACTTC. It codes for CASSRGHPSEQYF.

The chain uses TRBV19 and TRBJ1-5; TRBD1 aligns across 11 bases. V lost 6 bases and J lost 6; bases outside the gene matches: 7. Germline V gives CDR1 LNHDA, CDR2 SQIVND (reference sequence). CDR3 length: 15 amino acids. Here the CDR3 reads CASRDGQGAGQPQHF. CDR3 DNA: TGTGCCAGTAGGGACGGACAGGGGGCAGGTCAGCCCCAGCATTTT.

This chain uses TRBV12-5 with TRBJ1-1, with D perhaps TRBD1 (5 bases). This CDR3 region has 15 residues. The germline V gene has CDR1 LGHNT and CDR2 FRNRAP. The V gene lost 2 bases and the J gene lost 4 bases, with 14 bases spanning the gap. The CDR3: CASGLYRGGGTEAFF. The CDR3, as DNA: TGTGCTAGTGGTTTGTATCGCGGGGGGGGCACTGAAGCTTTCTTT.

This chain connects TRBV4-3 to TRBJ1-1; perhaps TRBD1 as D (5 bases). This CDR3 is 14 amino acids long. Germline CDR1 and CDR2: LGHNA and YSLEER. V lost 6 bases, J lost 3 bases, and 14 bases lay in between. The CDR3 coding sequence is TGCGCCAGCAGGGATACACAGGAATACACTGAAGCTTTCTTT. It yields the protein CASRDTQEYTEAFF.

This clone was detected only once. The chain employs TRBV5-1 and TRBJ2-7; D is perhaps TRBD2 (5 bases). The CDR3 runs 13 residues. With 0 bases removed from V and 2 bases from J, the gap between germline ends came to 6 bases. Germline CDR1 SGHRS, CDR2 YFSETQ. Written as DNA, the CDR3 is TGCGCCAGCAGCTTGGCCGGGACCTACGAGCAGTACTTC. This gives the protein CASSLAGTYEQYF.

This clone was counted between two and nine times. DNA for the CDR3: TGCGCCAGCAGTGAAAACATACGGGAAGCTTTCTTT. This translates into CASSENIREAFF. The gene calls are TRBV10-1 and TRBJ1-1; D is ambiguous. Germline CDR1 is WNHNN and CDR2 is SYGVQD (reference sequence). Trimming shortened V by 3 bases and J by 8 bases, and 10 bases separated the two germline ends. The CDR3 sequence is 12 residues long.

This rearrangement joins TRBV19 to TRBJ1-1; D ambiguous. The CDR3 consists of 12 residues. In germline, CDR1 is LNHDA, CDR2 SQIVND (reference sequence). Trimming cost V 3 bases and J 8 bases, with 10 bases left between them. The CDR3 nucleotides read TGTGCCAGTAGTATTTCATGGGCCGAAGCTTTCTTT. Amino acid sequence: CASSISWAEAFF.

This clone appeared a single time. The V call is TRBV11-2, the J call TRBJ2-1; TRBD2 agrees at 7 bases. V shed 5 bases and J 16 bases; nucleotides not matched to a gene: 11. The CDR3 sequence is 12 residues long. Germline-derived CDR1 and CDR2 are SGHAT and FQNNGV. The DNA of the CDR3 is TGTGCCAGCAGCCCAAGGGCGGGAGTCGACTTCTTC. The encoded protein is CASSPRAGVDFF.

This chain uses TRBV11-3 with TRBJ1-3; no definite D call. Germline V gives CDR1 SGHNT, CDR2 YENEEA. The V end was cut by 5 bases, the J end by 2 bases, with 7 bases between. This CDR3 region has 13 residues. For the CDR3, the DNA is TGTGCCAGCAGCCCCGGGCCTGGAAACACCATATATTTT. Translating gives CASSPGPGNTIYF.

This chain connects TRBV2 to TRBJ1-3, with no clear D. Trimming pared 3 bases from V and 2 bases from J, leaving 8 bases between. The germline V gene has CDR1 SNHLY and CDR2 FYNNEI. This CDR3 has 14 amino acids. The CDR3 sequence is CASSESWTGNTIYF. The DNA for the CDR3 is TGTGCCAGCAGTGAGAGCTGGACTGGAAACACCATATATTTT.

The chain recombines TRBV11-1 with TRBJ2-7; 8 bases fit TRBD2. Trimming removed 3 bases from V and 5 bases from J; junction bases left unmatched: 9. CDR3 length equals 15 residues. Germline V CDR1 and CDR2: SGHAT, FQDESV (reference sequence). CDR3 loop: CASSFGVAGSHEQYF. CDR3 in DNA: TGTGCCAGCAGCTTCGGGGTAGCGGGATCGCACGAGCAGTACTTC.

The CDR3 spells CASSPDFLGRPLHF. CDR3 bases: TGTGCCAGCAGCCCGGACTTTCTGGGAAGGCCCCTCCACTTT. The V call is TRBV7-9, the J call TRBJ1-6, with D unresolved. CDR3 size: 14 residues. Germline values: CDR1 SEHNR, CDR2 FQNEAQ (reference sequence). V lost 5 bases and J 13 bases, leaving 18 bases between the germline ends.

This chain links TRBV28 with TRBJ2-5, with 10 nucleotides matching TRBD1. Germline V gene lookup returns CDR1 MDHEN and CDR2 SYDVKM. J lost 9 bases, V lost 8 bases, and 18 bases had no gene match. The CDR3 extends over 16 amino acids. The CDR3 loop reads CASGWVLGQGPGAQYF. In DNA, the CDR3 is TGTGCCAGCGGCTGGGTCCTGGGACAGGGGCCAGGGGCCCAGTACTTC.

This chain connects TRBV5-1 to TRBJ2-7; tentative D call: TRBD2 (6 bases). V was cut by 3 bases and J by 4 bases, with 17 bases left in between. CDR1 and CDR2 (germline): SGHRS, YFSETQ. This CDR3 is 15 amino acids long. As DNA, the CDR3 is TGCGCCAGCAGCTCCCACCTCTGGGGAGGATACGAGCAGTACTTC. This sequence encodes CASSSHLWGGYEQYF.

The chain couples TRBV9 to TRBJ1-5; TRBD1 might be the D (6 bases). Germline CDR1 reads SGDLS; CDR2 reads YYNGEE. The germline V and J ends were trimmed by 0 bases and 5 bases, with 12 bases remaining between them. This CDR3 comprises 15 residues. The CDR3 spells CASSVGGAGDQPQHF. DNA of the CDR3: TGTGCCAGCAGCGTAGGGGGGGCAGGGGATCAGCCCCAGCATTTT.

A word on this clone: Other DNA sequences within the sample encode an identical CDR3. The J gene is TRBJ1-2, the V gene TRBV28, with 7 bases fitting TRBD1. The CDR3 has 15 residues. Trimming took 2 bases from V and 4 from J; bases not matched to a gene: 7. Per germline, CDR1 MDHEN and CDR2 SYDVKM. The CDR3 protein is CASSLPQGVPYGYTF. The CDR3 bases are TGTGCCAGCAGTTTACCCCAGGGGGTCCCCTATGGCTACACCTTC.

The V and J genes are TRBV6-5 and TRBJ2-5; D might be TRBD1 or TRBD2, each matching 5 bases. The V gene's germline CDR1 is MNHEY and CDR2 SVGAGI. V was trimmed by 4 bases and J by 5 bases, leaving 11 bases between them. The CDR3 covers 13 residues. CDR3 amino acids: CASSSGPRETQYF. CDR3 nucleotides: TGTGCCAGCAGTTCGGGACCCAGGGAGACCCAGTACTTC.

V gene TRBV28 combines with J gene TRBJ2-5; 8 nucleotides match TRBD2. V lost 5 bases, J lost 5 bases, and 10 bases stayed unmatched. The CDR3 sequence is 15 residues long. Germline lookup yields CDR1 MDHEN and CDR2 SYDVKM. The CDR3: CASSIPGAGEETQYF. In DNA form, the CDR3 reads TGTGCCAGCAGTATTCCCGGAGCGGGAGAGGAGACCCAGTACTTC.

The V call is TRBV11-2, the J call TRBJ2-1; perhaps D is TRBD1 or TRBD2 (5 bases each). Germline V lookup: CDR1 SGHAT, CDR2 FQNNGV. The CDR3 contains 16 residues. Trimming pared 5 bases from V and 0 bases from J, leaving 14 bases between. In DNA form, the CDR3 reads TGTGCCAGCAGCCCGGTGGGGGAGAGCTCCTACAATGAGCAGTTCTTC. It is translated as CASSPVGESSYNEQFF.

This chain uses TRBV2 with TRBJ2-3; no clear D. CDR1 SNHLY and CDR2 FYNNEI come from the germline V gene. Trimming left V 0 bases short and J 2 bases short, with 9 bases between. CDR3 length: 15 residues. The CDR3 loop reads CASSEAMGYTDTQYF. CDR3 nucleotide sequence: TGTGCCAGCAGTGAAGCCATGGGCTACACAGATACGCAGTATTTT.